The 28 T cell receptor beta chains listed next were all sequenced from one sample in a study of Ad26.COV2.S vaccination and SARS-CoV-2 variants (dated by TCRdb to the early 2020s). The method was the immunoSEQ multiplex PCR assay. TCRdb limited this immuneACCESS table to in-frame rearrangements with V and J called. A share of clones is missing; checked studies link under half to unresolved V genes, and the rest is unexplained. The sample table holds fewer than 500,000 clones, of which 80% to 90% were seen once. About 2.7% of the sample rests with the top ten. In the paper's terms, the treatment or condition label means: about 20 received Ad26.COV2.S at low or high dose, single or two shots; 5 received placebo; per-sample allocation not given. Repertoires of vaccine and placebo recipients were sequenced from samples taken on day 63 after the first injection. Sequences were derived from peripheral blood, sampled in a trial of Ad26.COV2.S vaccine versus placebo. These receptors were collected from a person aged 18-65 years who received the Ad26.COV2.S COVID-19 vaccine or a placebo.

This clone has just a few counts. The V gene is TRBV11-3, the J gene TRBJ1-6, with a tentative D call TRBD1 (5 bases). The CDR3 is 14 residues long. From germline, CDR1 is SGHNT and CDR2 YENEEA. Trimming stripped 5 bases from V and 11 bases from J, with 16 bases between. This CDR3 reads CASSPRGGRAPLHF. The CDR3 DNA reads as TGTGCCAGCAGCCCACGGGGGGGAAGGGCACCCCTCCACTTT.

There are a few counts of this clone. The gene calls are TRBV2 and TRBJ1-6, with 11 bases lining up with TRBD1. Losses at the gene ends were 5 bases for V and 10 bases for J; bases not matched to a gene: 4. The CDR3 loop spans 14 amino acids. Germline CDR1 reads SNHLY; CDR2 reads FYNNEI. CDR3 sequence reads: CASSPGTGGSPLHF. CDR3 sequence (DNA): TGTGCCAGCAGTCCCGGGACAGGGGGATCACCCCTCCACTTT.

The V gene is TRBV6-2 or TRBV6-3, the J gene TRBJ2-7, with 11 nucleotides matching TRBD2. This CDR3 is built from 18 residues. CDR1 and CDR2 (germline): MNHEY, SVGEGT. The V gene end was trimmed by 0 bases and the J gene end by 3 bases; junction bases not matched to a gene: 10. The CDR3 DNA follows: TGTGCCAGCAGTTACTCGATTGAACCGGGACTAGCGGACTACGAGCAGTACGTC. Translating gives CASSYSIEPGLADYEQYV.

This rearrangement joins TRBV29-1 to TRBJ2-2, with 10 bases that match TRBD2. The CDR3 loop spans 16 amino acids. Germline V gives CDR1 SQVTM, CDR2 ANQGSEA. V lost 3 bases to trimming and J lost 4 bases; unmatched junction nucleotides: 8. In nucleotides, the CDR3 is TGCAGCGTTGAGCGGCGGCTAGCGGGAGCCACCGGGGAGCTGTTTTTT. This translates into CSVERRLAGATGELFF.

The CDR3 here is CASSLGGEGFETQYF. In DNA, the CDR3 is TGTGCCAGCAGCTTGGGAGGGGAGGGGTTCGAGACCCAGTACTTC. This chain links TRBV5-4 with TRBJ2-5; TRBD2 matches at 7 bases. Germline V CDR1 and CDR2: SGHNT, YYREEE (reference sequence). The V and J ends lost 0 bases and 5 bases, in that order; junction bases with no gene match: 7. This CDR3 spans 15 amino acids. The full variable domain, its missing parts supplied by reference TRBV5-4 and TRBJ2-5, is ETGVTQSPTHLIKTRGQQVTLRCSSQSGHNTVSWYQQALGQGPQFIFQYYREEENGRGNFPPRFSGLQFPNYSSELNVNALELDDSALYLCASSLGGEGFETQYFGPGTRLLVL.

The CDR3 DNA follows: TGTGCCAGCAGCAAAGGTTACAGGAGGTCTCCGTCTGGAAACACCATATATTTT. Encoded protein: CASSKGYRRSPSGNTIYF. The chain employs TRBV21-1 and TRBJ1-3. TRBV21-1 is termed a pseudogene. This CDR3 is 18 amino acids long.

Here the CDR3 reads CASSLGSGNSNQPQHF. Written as DNA, the CDR3 is TGTGCCAGCAGCTTAGGATCGGGTAACAGCAATCAGCCCCAGCATTTT. The rearrangement links TRBV7-9 to TRBJ1-5; D not resolved. V gave up 1 base and J gave up 1 base, with 11 bases separating them. This CDR3 has 16 residues. The V gene's germline CDR1 is SEHNR and CDR2 FQNEAQ (reference sequence).

The CDR3 DNA follows: TGTGCCAGCAGCTTGGGTCAGGGGTCGAATGAAAAACTGTTTTTT. This translates into CASSLGQGSNEKLFF. The chain links TRBV5-4 to TRBJ1-4, with D possibly matching TRBD1 (6 bases). V was clipped by 0 bases and J by 5 bases, with 11 bases between them. The CDR3 is 15 amino acids. Germline lookup yields CDR1 SGHNT and CDR2 YYREEE (reference sequence).

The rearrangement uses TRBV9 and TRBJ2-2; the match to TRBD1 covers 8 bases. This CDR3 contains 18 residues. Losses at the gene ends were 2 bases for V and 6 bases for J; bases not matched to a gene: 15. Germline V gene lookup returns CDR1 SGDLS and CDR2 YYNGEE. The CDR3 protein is CASSVISYRTGKAGELFF. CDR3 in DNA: TGTGCCAGCAGCGTTATCTCCTACAGGACAGGGAAAGCCGGGGAGCTGTTTTTT.

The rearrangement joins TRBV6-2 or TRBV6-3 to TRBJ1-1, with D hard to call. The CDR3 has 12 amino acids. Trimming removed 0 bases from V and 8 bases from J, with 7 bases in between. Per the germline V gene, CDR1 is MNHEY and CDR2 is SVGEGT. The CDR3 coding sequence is TGTGCCAGCAGTTACTCAGGGTTAGAAGCTTTCTTT. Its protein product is CASSYSGLEAFF.

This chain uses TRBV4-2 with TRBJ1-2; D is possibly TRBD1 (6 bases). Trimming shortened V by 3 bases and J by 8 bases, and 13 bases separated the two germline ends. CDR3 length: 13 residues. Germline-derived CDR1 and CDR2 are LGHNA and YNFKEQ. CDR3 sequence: CASSHPDSLGYTF. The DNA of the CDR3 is TGTGCCAGCAGCCACCCGGACAGTCTGGGCTACACCTTC.

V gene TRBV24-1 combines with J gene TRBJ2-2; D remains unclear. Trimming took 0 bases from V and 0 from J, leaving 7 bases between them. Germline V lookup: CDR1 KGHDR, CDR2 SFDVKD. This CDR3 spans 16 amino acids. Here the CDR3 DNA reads TGTGCCACCAGTGATTTGAAGACGGCGAACACCGGGGAGCTGTTTTTT. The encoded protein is CATSDLKTANTGELFF.

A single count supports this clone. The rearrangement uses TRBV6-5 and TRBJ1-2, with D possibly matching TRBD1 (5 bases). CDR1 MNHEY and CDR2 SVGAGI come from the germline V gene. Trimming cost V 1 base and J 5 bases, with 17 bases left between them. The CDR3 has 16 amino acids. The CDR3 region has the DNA TGTGCCAGCAGTTACTACCCGCCTGGGGGGTTGTATGGCTACACCTTC. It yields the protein CASSYYPPGGLYGYTF.

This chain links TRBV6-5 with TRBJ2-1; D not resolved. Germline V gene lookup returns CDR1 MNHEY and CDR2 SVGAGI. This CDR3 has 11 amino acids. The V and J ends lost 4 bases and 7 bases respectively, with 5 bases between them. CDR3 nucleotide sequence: TGTGCCAGCAGTTCCCGAAATGAGCAGTTCTTC. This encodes CASSSRNEQFF.

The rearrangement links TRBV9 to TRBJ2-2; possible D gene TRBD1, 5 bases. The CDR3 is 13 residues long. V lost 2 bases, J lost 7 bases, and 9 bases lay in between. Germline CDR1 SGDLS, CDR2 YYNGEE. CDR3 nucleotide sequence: TGTGCCAGCAGCGTCAGGGTTATCGGGGAGCTGTTTTTT. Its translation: CASSVRVIGELFF.

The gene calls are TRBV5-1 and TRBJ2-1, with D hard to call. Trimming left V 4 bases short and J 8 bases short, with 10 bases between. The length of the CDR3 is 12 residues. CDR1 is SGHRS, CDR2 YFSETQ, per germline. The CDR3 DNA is TGCGCCAGCAGCCCCCTCGAGCATGAGCAGTTCTTC. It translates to CASSPLEHEQFF. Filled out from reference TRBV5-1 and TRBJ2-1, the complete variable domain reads KAGVTQTPRYLIKTRGQQVTLSCSPISGHRSVSWYQQTPGQGLQFLFEYFSETQRNKGNFPGRFSGRQFSNSRSEMNVSTLELGDSALYLCASSPLEHEQFFGPGTRLTVL.

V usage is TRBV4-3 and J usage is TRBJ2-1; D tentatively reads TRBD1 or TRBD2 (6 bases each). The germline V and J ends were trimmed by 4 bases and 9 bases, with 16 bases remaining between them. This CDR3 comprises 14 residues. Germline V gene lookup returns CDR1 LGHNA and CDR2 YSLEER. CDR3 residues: CASSRLGGRVEQFF. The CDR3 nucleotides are TGCGCCAGCAGCCGCCTTGGGGGGCGGGTTGAGCAGTTCTTC.

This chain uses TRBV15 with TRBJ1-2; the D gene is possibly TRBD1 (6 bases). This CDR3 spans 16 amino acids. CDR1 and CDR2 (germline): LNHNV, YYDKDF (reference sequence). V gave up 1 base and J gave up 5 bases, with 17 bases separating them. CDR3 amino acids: CATSRGGDTIWYGYTF. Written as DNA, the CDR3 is TGTGCCACCAGCAGAGGAGGGGACACCATTTGGTATGGCTACACCTTC.

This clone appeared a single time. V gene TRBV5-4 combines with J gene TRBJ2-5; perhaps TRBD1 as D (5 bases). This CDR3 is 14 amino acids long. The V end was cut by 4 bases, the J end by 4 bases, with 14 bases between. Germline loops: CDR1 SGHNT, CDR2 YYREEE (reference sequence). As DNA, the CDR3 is TGTGCCAGCAGCAGGGGCTCCCGCGGAGAGACCCAGTACTTC. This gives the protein CASSRGSRGETQYF.

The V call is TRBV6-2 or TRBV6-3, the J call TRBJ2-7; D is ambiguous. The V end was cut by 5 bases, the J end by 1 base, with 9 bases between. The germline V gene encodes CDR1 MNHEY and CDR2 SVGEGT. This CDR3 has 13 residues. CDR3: CASSRWQSYEQYF. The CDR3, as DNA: TGTGCCAGCAGTAGGTGGCAATCCTACGAGCAGTACTTC.

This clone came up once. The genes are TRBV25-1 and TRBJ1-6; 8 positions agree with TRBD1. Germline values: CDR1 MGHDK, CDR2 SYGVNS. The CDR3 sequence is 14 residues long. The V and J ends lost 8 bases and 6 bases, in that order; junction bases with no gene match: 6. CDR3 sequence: CASARTGINSPLHF. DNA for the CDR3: TGTGCCAGCGCAAGGACAGGGATTAATTCACCCCTCCACTTT.

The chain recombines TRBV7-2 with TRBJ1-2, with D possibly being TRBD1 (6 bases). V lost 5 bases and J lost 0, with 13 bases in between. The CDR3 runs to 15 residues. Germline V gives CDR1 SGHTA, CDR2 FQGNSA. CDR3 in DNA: TGTGCCAGCAGCCCACAGGGACAAACTAACTATGGCTACACCTTC. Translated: CASSPQGQTNYGYTF.

In nucleotides, the CDR3 is TGCGCCAGCAGCCAAACTCTAGCGGAAGCTTCCTACAATGAGCAGTTCTTC. Amino acid sequence: CASSQTLAEASYNEQFF. This chain uses TRBV4-3 with TRBJ2-1; 7 positions match TRBD2. This CDR3 region has 17 residues. V lost 2 bases and J lost 1; bases outside the gene matches: 8. Germline lookup yields CDR1 LGHNA and CDR2 YSLEER.

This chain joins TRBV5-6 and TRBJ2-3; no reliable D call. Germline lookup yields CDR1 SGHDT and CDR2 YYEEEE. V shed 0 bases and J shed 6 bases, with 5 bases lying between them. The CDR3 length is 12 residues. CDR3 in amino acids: CASSLESDTQYF. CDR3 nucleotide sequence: TGTGCCAGCAGCTTGGAATCGGATACGCAGTATTTT.

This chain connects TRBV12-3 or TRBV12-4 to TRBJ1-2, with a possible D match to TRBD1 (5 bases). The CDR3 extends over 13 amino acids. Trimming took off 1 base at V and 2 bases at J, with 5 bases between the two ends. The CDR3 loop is CASSLDRNYGYTF. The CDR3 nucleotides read TGTGCCAGCAGTTTAGACAGGAACTATGGCTACACCTTC.

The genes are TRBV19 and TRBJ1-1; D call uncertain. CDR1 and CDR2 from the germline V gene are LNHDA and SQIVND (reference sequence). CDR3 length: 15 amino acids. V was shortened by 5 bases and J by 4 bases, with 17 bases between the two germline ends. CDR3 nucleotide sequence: TGTGCCAGTAGTCCCCAGATCACACCGGCCACTGAAGCTTTCTTT. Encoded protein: CASSPQITPATEAFF. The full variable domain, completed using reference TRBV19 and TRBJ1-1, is DGGITQSPKYLFRKEGQNVTLSCEQNLNHDAMYWYRQDPGQGLRLIYYSQIVNDFQKGDIAEGYSVSREKKESFPLTVTSAQKNPTAFYLCASSPQITPATEAFFGQGTRLTVV.

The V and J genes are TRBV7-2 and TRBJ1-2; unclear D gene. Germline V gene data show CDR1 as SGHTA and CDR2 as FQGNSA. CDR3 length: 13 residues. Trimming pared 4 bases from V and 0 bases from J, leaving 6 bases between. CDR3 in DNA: TGTGCCAGCAGCTATACAGCTAACTATGGCTACACCTTC. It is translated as CASSYTANYGYTF.

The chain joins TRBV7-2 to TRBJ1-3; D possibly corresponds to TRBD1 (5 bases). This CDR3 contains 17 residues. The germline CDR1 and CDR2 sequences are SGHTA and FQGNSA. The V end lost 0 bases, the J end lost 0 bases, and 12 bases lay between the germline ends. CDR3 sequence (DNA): TGTGCCAGCAGCTTAGCGTACACAGGATTCTCTGGAAACACCATATATTTT. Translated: CASSLAYTGFSGNTIYF.